The rows below give T cell receptor beta chains drawn from one sample of a study of blood T cell repertoires in COVID-19. The data were produced by immunoSEQ multiplex PCR, yet TCRdb's version contains in-frame clones alone and is incomplete. Of around 110,000 clones listed, about 70% are singletons. Material for sequencing was peripheral blood. The source of these receptors is a human donor with acute or convalescent COVID-19. The donor label of this sample is uncertain. Both conserved end residues are part of each CDR3. Each record gives: D gene, V gene, clone size, J gene, CDR3 DNA, CDR3 protein. A D gene is named only where the DNA matches it firmly. Clone size appears in some rows only: once, few, many, or a class for an expanded clone.

d_call: TRBD1; v_call: TRBV29-1; clone_size: -; j_call: TRBJ2-7; cdr3_nt: TGCAGCGTTGTGAAGGGACAGGGATACTACGAGCAGTACTTC; cdr3_aa: CSVVKGQGYYEQYF
d_call: TRBD1; v_call: TRBV6-5; clone_size: -; j_call: TRBJ1-4; cdr3_nt: TGTGCCAGCAGTTACGGACAGGGCGGGAATGAAAAACTGTTTTTT; cdr3_aa: CASSYGQGGNEKLFF
d_call: TRBD2; v_call: TRBV3-1/TRBV3-2; clone_size: -; j_call: TRBJ2-1; cdr3_nt: TGTGCCAGCAGCACAATTAGCGGGGATTACAATGAGCAGTTCTTC; cdr3_aa: CASSTISGDYNEQFF
d_call: TRBD2; v_call: TRBV29-1; clone_size: few; j_call: TRBJ2-1; cdr3_nt: TGCAGCGCGGACTCGGGAGGCGGGTATGAGCAGTTCTTC; cdr3_aa: CSADSGGGYEQFF
d_call: TRBD2; v_call: TRBV3-1/TRBV3-2; clone_size: -; j_call: TRBJ2-5; cdr3_nt: TGTGCCAGCAGCCCCTGGCTAGCGGGGGGCGGGGAGGAGACCCAGTACTTC; cdr3_aa: CASSPWLAGGGEETQYF
d_call: -; v_call: TRBV27; clone_size: -; j_call: TRBJ1-5; cdr3_nt: TGTGCCAGCAGTTTATCGGCAGGGGTCAATCAGCCCCAGCATTTT; cdr3_aa: CASSLSAGVNQPQHF
d_call: TRBD1; v_call: TRBV2; clone_size: -; j_call: TRBJ1-6; cdr3_nt: TGTGCCAGCAAAAGGACAGGGCCTTATAATTCACCCCTCCACTTT; cdr3_aa: CASKRTGPYNSPLHF
d_call: -; v_call: TRBV4-1; clone_size: few; j_call: TRBJ1-1; cdr3_nt: TGCGCCAGCAGCCAGGTTACAGGGTTCACTGAAGCTTTCTTT; cdr3_aa: CASSQVTGFTEAFF
d_call: TRBD1; v_call: TRBV7-9; clone_size: -; j_call: TRBJ1-6; cdr3_nt: TGTGCCAGCAGCTTAATAGACAGGGGAAGTTCACCCCTCCACTTT; cdr3_aa: CASSLIDRGSSPLHF
d_call: TRBD1; v_call: TRBV6-5; clone_size: -; j_call: TRBJ1-6; cdr3_nt: TGTGCCTCAGGACAGGGGTTTTCACCCCTCCACTTT; cdr3_aa: CASGQGFSPLHF
d_call: -; v_call: TRBV20-1; clone_size: -; j_call: TRBJ2-2; cdr3_nt: TGCAGTGCTAGTTACGGGAACACCGGGGAGCTGTTTTTT; cdr3_aa: CSASYGNTGELFF
d_call: TRBD2; v_call: TRBV4-2; clone_size: few; j_call: TRBJ2-1; cdr3_nt: TGTGCCAGCAGCCAAGTGGGACTAGCGGGGGGCCCGAGCTCCTACAATGAGCAGTTCTTC; cdr3_aa: CASSQVGLAGGPSSYNEQFF
d_call: -; v_call: TRBV18; clone_size: -; j_call: TRBJ2-3; cdr3_nt: TGTGCCAGCTCACCACTTCCAGGGGAGGGAGATACGCAGTATTTT; cdr3_aa: CASSPLPGEGDTQYF
d_call: -; v_call: TRBV23-1; clone_size: -; j_call: TRBJ2-7; cdr3_nt: TGCGCCAGCAGTCAATGGGCCGGATGCCCCGACGAGCAGTACTTC; cdr3_aa: CASSQWAGCPDEQYF
d_call: TRBD1; v_call: TRBV23-1; clone_size: few; j_call: TRBJ2-7; cdr3_nt: TGCGCCAGCAGTCGCGGGCAGGGGGCGGACGAGCAGTACTTC; cdr3_aa: CASSRGQGADEQYF
d_call: TRBD1; v_call: TRBV7-6; clone_size: -; j_call: TRBJ2-5; cdr3_nt: TGTGCCAGCAGCGCCGGGACAGGGCCCCAAGAGACCCAGTACTTC; cdr3_aa: CASSAGTGPQETQYF
d_call: TRBD2; v_call: TRBV3-1/TRBV3-2; clone_size: once; j_call: TRBJ2-7; cdr3_nt: TGTGCCAGCAGCCAAGACCTGGGACTAGGATTTTCCTACGAGCAGTACTTC; cdr3_aa: CASSQDLGLGFSYEQYF
d_call: -; v_call: TRBV21-1; clone_size: -; j_call: TRBJ2-3; cdr3_nt: TGTGCCAGCAGCGACAGCGGAGGGTACCGCACAGATACGCAGTATTTT; cdr3_aa: CASSDSGGYRTDTQYF
d_call: TRBD1; v_call: TRBV6-5; clone_size: -; j_call: TRBJ1-6; cdr3_nt: TGTGCCAGCAATACAGGGACAGGGAGAAGTTCACCCCTCCACTTT; cdr3_aa: CASNTGTGRSSPLHF
d_call: -; v_call: TRBV6-5; clone_size: few; j_call: TRBJ1-1; cdr3_nt: TGTGCCAGCAGACCTACAGGGCGGGTTACTGAAGCTTTCTTT; cdr3_aa: CASRPTGRVTEAFF
d_call: -; v_call: TRBV3-1/TRBV3-2; clone_size: -; j_call: TRBJ1-3; cdr3_nt: TGTGCCAGCAGCCATCGACAGACAACTGGAAACACCATATATTTT; cdr3_aa: CASSHRQTTGNTIYF
d_call: TRBD2; v_call: TRBV10-2; clone_size: -; j_call: TRBJ2-3; cdr3_nt: TGCGCCAGCAGTGAGGCAACTAGCGGCACAGATACGCAGTATTTT; cdr3_aa: CASSEATSGTDTQYF
d_call: TRBD1; v_call: TRBV5-1; clone_size: -; j_call: TRBJ2-3; cdr3_nt: TGCGCCAGCACCAAAACGGGACAGGGGTTGACAGATACGCAGTATTTT; cdr3_aa: CASTKTGQGLTDTQYF
d_call: TRBD1; v_call: TRBV25-1; clone_size: -; j_call: TRBJ2-1; cdr3_nt: TGTGCCAGCAGTCAACCGGGACAGACCAATGAGCAGTTCTTC; cdr3_aa: CASSQPGQTNEQFF
d_call: -; v_call: TRBV7-8; clone_size: -; j_call: TRBJ1-1; cdr3_nt: TGTGCCAGCAGCTTAGGGGGTGATGAGCGGGCTTTCTTT; cdr3_aa: CASSLGGDERAFF
d_call: TRBD1; v_call: TRBV11-2; clone_size: -; j_call: TRBJ1-5; cdr3_nt: TGTGCCAGCAGCTTAGGGGGACAGGGGTCCGATCAGCCCCAGCATTTT; cdr3_aa: CASSLGGQGSDQPQHF
d_call: -; v_call: TRBV29-1; clone_size: -; j_call: TRBJ2-7; cdr3_nt: TGCAGCGTTGAGACGGACAGCCGGCGGGGGAATACGTACGAGCAGTACTTC; cdr3_aa: CSVETDSRRGNTYEQYF
d_call: -; v_call: TRBV5-8; clone_size: -; j_call: TRBJ2-5; cdr3_nt: TGTGCCAGCAGTTTGAATATCCAAGAGACCCAGTACTTC; cdr3_aa: CASSLNIQETQYF
d_call: TRBD1; v_call: TRBV5-1; clone_size: many; j_call: TRBJ1-5; cdr3_nt: TGCGCCAGCAGCTTGGCAGGGGGCCACAATCAGCCCCAGCATTTT; cdr3_aa: CASSLAGGHNQPQHF
d_call: -; v_call: TRBV24-1; clone_size: few; j_call: TRBJ1-5; cdr3_nt: TGTGCCACCAGTGATACAAGAGAGGGTAATCAGCCCCAGCATTTT; cdr3_aa: CATSDTREGNQPQHF
d_call: -; v_call: TRBV4-1; clone_size: -; j_call: TRBJ1-2; cdr3_nt: TGCGCCAGCAGCTCCCGGGGGGGCAGCTATGGCTACACCTTC; cdr3_aa: CASSSRGGSYGYTF
d_call: -; v_call: TRBV2; clone_size: -; j_call: TRBJ2-2; cdr3_nt: TGTGCCAGCTCCCCTGTCCCCCTCGGGGAGCTGTTTTTT; cdr3_aa: CASSPVPLGELFF
d_call: TRBD1; v_call: TRBV7-9; clone_size: -; j_call: TRBJ1-4; cdr3_nt: TGTGCCAGCAGCTTAGACAGGGGGATACTTAATGAAAAACTGTTTTTT; cdr3_aa: CASSLDRGILNEKLFF
d_call: -; v_call: TRBV10-1; clone_size: -; j_call: TRBJ1-1; cdr3_nt: TGCGCCAGCAGATGGACAGCGAACACTGAAGCTTTCTTT; cdr3_aa: CASRWTANTEAFF
d_call: TRBD1; v_call: TRBV15; clone_size: -; j_call: TRBJ1-2; cdr3_nt: TGTGCCACCAGCAGAACCCAGACGGGACAGGGGTTGATAGACTATGGCTACACCTTC; cdr3_aa: CATSRTQTGQGLIDYGYTF
d_call: -; v_call: TRBV30; clone_size: -; j_call: TRBJ1-2; cdr3_nt: TGTGCCTGGTCGGAGAGCGACTATGGCTACACCTTC; cdr3_aa: CAWSESDYGYTF
d_call: TRBD1; v_call: TRBV9; clone_size: -; j_call: TRBJ1-1; cdr3_nt: TGTGCCAGCAGCGCGAATGTGTGGCAGGGGGGCACTGAAGCTTTCTTT; cdr3_aa: CASSANVWQGGTEAFF
d_call: TRBD1; v_call: TRBV27; clone_size: -; j_call: TRBJ2-7; cdr3_nt: TGTGCCAGCAGTCCAACGACAGGGGTCAGATCCGAGCAGTACTTC; cdr3_aa: CASSPTTGVRSEQYF
d_call: TRBD1; v_call: TRBV12-3/TRBV12-4; clone_size: -; j_call: TRBJ1-5; cdr3_nt: TGTGCCAGCAGTTTATACAGGGGGTCCCAGCATTTT; cdr3_aa: CASSLYRGSQHF
d_call: TRBD1; v_call: TRBV4-1; clone_size: -; j_call: TRBJ2-1; cdr3_nt: TGCGCCAGCAGCATGGGACAGGGGAGCTCCTACAATGAGCAGTTCTTC; cdr3_aa: CASSMGQGSSYNEQFF
d_call: TRBD1; v_call: TRBV5-5; clone_size: -; j_call: TRBJ1-3; cdr3_nt: TGTGCCAGCAGAGGGACAGGGTCTGGAAACACCATATATTTT; cdr3_aa: CASRGTGSGNTIYF
d_call: -; v_call: TRBV14; clone_size: -; j_call: TRBJ1-2; cdr3_nt: TGTGCCAGCAGCCAAGGACGGGGGAACTATGGCTACACCTTC; cdr3_aa: CASSQGRGNYGYTF
d_call: TRBD1; v_call: TRBV7-7; clone_size: few; j_call: TRBJ2-2; cdr3_nt: TGTGCTAGCAGTCGGGACAGCCACACGAACACCGGGGAGCTGTTTTTT; cdr3_aa: CASSRDSHTNTGELFF
d_call: -; v_call: TRBV5-1; clone_size: -; j_call: TRBJ1-2; cdr3_nt: TGCGCCAGCAGCTCGGACAGAATCGGCTACACCTTC; cdr3_aa: CASSSDRIGYTF
d_call: TRBD2; v_call: TRBV6-1; clone_size: -; j_call: TRBJ2-7; cdr3_nt: TGTGCCAGCAGTGAAGTGGGACTAAAGTACGAGCAGTACTTC; cdr3_aa: CASSEVGLKYEQYF
d_call: TRBD1; v_call: TRBV5-6; clone_size: -; j_call: TRBJ2-7; cdr3_nt: TGTGCCAGCAGTTCCGGGACAGGGGATCTCGAGCAGTACTTC; cdr3_aa: CASSSGTGDLEQYF
d_call: -; v_call: TRBV3-1/TRBV3-2; clone_size: few; j_call: TRBJ2-5; cdr3_nt: TGTGCCAGCAGCCAAGGGACAGGCGGGGGGGAGACCCAGTACTTC; cdr3_aa: CASSQGTGGGETQYF
d_call: TRBD1; v_call: TRBV28; clone_size: -; j_call: TRBJ1-3; cdr3_nt: TGTGCCAGCAGTTCCCGGACAGGGAGGAAAGGAAACACCATATATTTT; cdr3_aa: CASSSRTGRKGNTIYF
d_call: TRBD1; v_call: TRBV30; clone_size: -; j_call: TRBJ1-4; cdr3_nt: TGTGCCTGGGGGACAGGCAATGCTAATGAAAAACTGTTTTTT; cdr3_aa: CAWGTGNANEKLFF
d_call: -; v_call: TRBV30; clone_size: few; j_call: TRBJ2-7; cdr3_nt: TGTGCCTGGAGGCAGGGTCCCTACGAGCAGTACTTC; cdr3_aa: CAWRQGPYEQYF
d_call: TRBD2; v_call: TRBV28; clone_size: -; j_call: TRBJ2-1; cdr3_nt: TGTGCCAGCAGTTTAGTTACTAGCGGGGGGGCCGGGAGAGTTGAGCAGTTCTTC; cdr3_aa: CASSLVTSGGAGRVEQFF
d_call: TRBD2; v_call: TRBV5-1; clone_size: -; j_call: TRBJ2-3; cdr3_nt: TGCGCCAGCAGCCCCGGACTAGCGGGGACCGCCCATTCAGATACGCAGTATTTT; cdr3_aa: CASSPGLAGTAHSDTQYF
d_call: -; v_call: TRBV30; clone_size: -; j_call: TRBJ1-4; cdr3_nt: TGTGCCTGGAGTGTAGAACAGGGATATGAAAAACTGTTTTTT; cdr3_aa: CAWSVEQGYEKLFF